The 6 T cell receptor beta chains presented below share a single source sample, sequenced in a study of blood T cell repertoires in COVID-19. Clones were read by immunoSEQ multiplex PCR, and TCRdb kept only the in-frame ones, dropping some. The data contain approximately 94,000 clones, roughly 80% of them singletons. What was sequenced was peripheral blood. These receptors were taken from a woman in her 70s with acute or convalescent COVID-19.

This chain connects TRBV7-2 to TRBJ2-1; 7 positions agree with TRBD1. V was clipped by 5 bases and J by 0 bases; unmatched bases: 4. This CDR3 has 15 amino acids. CDR1 is SGHTA and CDR2 is FQGNSA in the germline V gene. CDR3 nucleotides: TGTGCCAGCAGCCAGACAGGGAGCTCCTACAATGAGCAGTTCTTC. Its protein product is CASSQTGSSYNEQFF.

The V gene is TRBV6-5, the J gene TRBJ1-3, with D possibly TRBD1 on 6 matching bases. CDR1 MNHEY and CDR2 SVGAGI come from the germline V gene. V dropped 5 bases and J dropped 14 bases, with 19 bases sitting between them. The CDR3 is 13 amino acids. In nucleotides, the CDR3 is TGTGCCAGCAGTCCGTGGACAGTGCCTCCTCTATATTTT. Its translation is CASSPWTVPPLYF.

This chain joins TRBV30 and TRBJ2-4, with D uncertain. The CDR3 totals 16 residues. Trimming left V 0 bases short and J 2 bases short, with 14 bases between. Germline V gene lookup returns CDR1 GTSNPN and CDR2 SVGIG (reference sequence). DNA of the CDR3: TGTGCCTGGAGTGTATTCCGGGTGAGATCCAAAAACATTCAGTACTTC. This codes for CAWSVFRVRSKNIQYF.

The V call is TRBV7-3, the J call TRBJ2-5; 10 bases agree with TRBD2. Trimming removed 4 bases from V and 5 bases from J; junction bases left unmatched: 7. Per germline, CDR1 SGHTA and CDR2 FQGTGA. The CDR3 runs 15 residues. In DNA form, the CDR3 reads TGTGCCAGCAGCTCTGTAGCGGGGGGATACGAGACCCAGTACTTC. Translated, it gives CASSSVAGGYETQYF.

CDR3 region: CASSSPGQGLSEAFF. In DNA form, the CDR3 reads TGTGCCAGCAGTTCTCCGGGACAGGGTCTGTCTGAAGCTTTCTTT. This rearrangement joins TRBV5-4 to TRBJ1-1; TRBD1 matches 9 bases. This CDR3 spans 15 amino acids. The junction had 11 bases not matched to a gene; V was cut back by 5 bases and J by 6 bases. Per germline, CDR1 SGHNT and CDR2 YYREEE (reference sequence).

CDR3 sequence reads: CASSLAVVAGVTDTQYF. In DNA form, the CDR3 reads TGTGCCAGCAGCTTAGCGGTCGTAGCGGGGGTCACAGATACGCAGTATTTT. V is TRBV7-2 and J is TRBJ2-3; 9 nucleotides align to TRBD2. After removal of 0 bases from V and 2 bases from J, the junction contained 6 bases not matched to a gene. Germline CDR1 and CDR2: SGHTA and FQGNSA. The CDR3 runs 17 residues.